This T cell receptor beta chain was observed in a study of shared clonotypes between healthy human individuals. The CDR3 loop spans 14 amino acids. Trimming removed 6 bases at V and 1 base at J, with 13 bases between. The assay was run at deep level. Produced via immunoSEQ multiplex PCR; TCRdb's table is partial and in-frame only. The sample lists 1,500,000 or so clones; around 97% were seen once. The rearrangement links TRBV5-3 to TRBJ2-5, with TRBD2 as a possible D gene (5 bases). TRBV5-3 is assigned to the ORF class and has an uncertain function. The sequenced material came from naive CD4+ T cells sorted from blood. Sample subset: CD45RA+ positively selected. This receptor was identified in a man aged 25 to 45 in good health. As DNA, the CDR3 is TGTGCCAGAAAGAGGGTAGCGATCCAAGAGACCCAGTACTTC. The encoded protein is CARKRVAIQETQYF.